The 19 T cell receptor beta chains below come from one sample, sequenced in a study of CD8+ T cells in alopecia areata. After isolation, RNA underwent reverse transcription to generate cDNA as the sequencing template. Sequenced by immunoSEQ multiplex PCR; TCRdb stores in-frame clones only, minus some. The data contain about 190,000 clones, 50% to 75% of them singletons. Here the sequenced sample was CD4+ T cells sorted from blood, taken at week 0. The source of these receptors is a human donor with alopecia areata.

Only a few counts were recorded for this clone. The chain recombines TRBV7-9 with TRBJ1-2, with 7 bases that match TRBD1. Germline CDR1 and CDR2: SEHNR and FQNEAQ (reference sequence). V was pared by 4 bases and J by 5 bases, with 10 bases of the junction left unmatched. This CDR3 is built from 15 residues. CDR3: CASSYQQGTNYGYTF. Here the CDR3 DNA reads TGTGCCAGCAGCTACCAACAGGGGACCAATTATGGCTACACCTTC.

The chain has TRBV9 and TRBJ2-5; the D gene is possibly TRBD2 (6 bases). Trimming left V 3 bases short and J 5 bases short, with 14 bases between. Germline-derived CDR1 and CDR2 are SGDLS and YYNGEE. The CDR3 runs to 14 residues. As DNA, the CDR3 is TGTGCCAGCAGCGCTCTGGGGACTGGGGAGACCCAGTACTTC. It translates to CASSALGTGETQYF.

The V call is TRBV5-1, the J call TRBJ2-3; 12 nucleotides agree with TRBD2. In germline, CDR1 is SGHRS, CDR2 YFSETQ. The CDR3 runs 17 residues. J gave up 5 bases and V 4 bases, and 11 bases lay outside the gene matches. CDR3 bases: TGCGCCAGCAGCCCGACTAGCGGGGGACCCTCAGGAGATACGCAGTATTTT. Encoded protein: CASSPTSGGPSGDTQYF.

A word on this clone: Within the sample, other DNA sequences also encode this same CDR3. The chain couples TRBV30 to TRBJ1-5; D call uncertain. The CDR3 is 12 amino acids. The germline V gene encodes CDR1 GTSNPN and CDR2 SVGIG (reference sequence). The germline V and J ends were trimmed by 0 bases and 0 bases, with 0 bases remaining between them. CDR3 sequence reads: CAWSVSNQPQHF. In DNA form, the CDR3 reads TGTGCCTGGAGTGTTAGCAATCAGCCCCAGCATTTT.

The V and J genes are TRBV30 and TRBJ1-6, with unresolved D. The V gene's germline CDR1 is GTSNPN and CDR2 SVGIG (reference sequence). V was shortened by 0 bases and J by 7 bases, with 7 bases between the two germline ends. The CDR3 covers 13 residues. CDR3 residues: CAWSVVENSPLHF. The CDR3 DNA follows: TGTGCCTGGAGTGTAGTTGAAAATTCACCCCTCCACTTT.

In this sample, this clone turned up a few times. This sequence joins TRBV7-9 and TRBJ1-6, with 9 bases lining up with TRBD1. J lost 7 bases, V lost 4 bases, and 2 bases had no gene match. The CDR3 length is 14 residues. Germline values: CDR1 SEHNR, CDR2 FQNEAQ (reference sequence). The CDR3 nucleotides are TGTGCCAGCAGCTCCGGGACAGGGAATTCACCCCTCCACTTT. It encodes CASSSGTGNSPLHF.

The chain is built from TRBV30 and TRBJ1-4, with 7 positions matching TRBD1. The CDR3 spans 15 residues. Trimming cost V 2 bases and J 2 bases; bases outside gene matches: 5. Germline CDR1 and CDR2: GTSNPN and SVGIG (reference sequence). The CDR3 region has the DNA TGTGCCTGGAGTACCTTGACAGGGACTAATGAAAAACTGTTTTTT. Protein: CAWSTLTGTNEKLFF.

The V call is TRBV30, the J call TRBJ1-2; D is uncertain. V was cut by 7 bases and J by 6 bases, with 3 bases left in between. The germline V gene encodes CDR1 GTSNPN and CDR2 SVGIG (reference sequence). This CDR3 region has 8 residues. CDR3 DNA: TGTGCCTTGGATGGCTACACCTTC. Translated, it gives CALDGYTF.

This clone is a singleton in its sample. This chain uses TRBV9 with TRBJ1-5; D unclear. In germline, CDR1 is SGDLS, CDR2 YYNGEE. The V end lost 9 bases, the J end lost 5 bases, and 12 bases lay between the germline ends. The CDR3 covers 12 residues. This CDR3 is CATPRRYQPQHF. For the CDR3, the DNA is TGTGCCACCCCGAGGAGGTATCAGCCCCAGCATTTT.

This chain connects TRBV2 to TRBJ2-3; D possibly corresponds to TRBD2 (5 bases). Germline loops: CDR1 SNHLY, CDR2 FYNNEI. The germline V and J ends were trimmed by 8 bases and 6 bases, with 18 bases remaining between them. CDR3 length: 14 residues. The DNA of the CDR3 is TGTGCCAGCCGTGCCGAAGCGGAACCTGATACGCAGTATTTT. Protein product: CASRAEAEPDTQYF.

This clone showed up just a few times. The rearrangement uses TRBV5-1 and TRBJ2-3, with D maybe TRBD1 (5 bases). The CDR3 runs to 15 residues. Trimming removed 3 bases from V and 2 bases from J, with 13 bases in between. The germline CDR1 and CDR2 sequences are SGHRS and YFSETQ. CDR3 nucleotides: TGCGCCAGCAGCTCACTGACAGAAGCCACAGATACGCAGTATTTT. Protein sequence: CASSSLTEATDTQYF.

The chain carries TRBV29-1 and TRBJ2-1; 7 nucleotides agree with TRBD1. Trimming removed 4 bases from V and 3 bases from J; junction bases left unmatched: 6. Germline V lookup: CDR1 SQVTM, CDR2 ANQGSEA. The CDR3 is made up of 14 amino acids. CDR3 in DNA: TGCAGCGTTGTACAGGGGCCCAACTACAATGAGCAGTTCTTC. Its protein product is CSVVQGPNYNEQFF.

The genes are TRBV5-1 and TRBJ2-7; 7 nucleotides agree with TRBD1. J lost 3 bases, V lost 4 bases, and 10 bases had no gene match. Germline V gene data show CDR1 as SGHRS and CDR2 as YFSETQ. The length of the CDR3 is 15 residues. CDR3 sequence: CASSETGQAFYEQYF. In DNA form, the CDR3 reads TGCGCCAGCAGCGAGACCGGACAGGCGTTCTACGAGCAGTACTTC. The full variable domain, completed using reference TRBV5-1 and TRBJ2-7, is KAGVTQTPRYLIKTRGQQVTLSCSPISGHRSVSWYQQTPGQGLQFLFEYFSETQRNKGNFPGRFSGRQFSNSRSEMNVSTLELGDSALYLCASSETGQAFYEQYFGPGTRLTVT.

The genes are TRBV5-1 and TRBJ1-1; 12 positions agree with TRBD1. CDR1 and CDR2 (germline): SGHRS, YFSETQ. Trimming removed 0 bases from V and 10 bases from J; junction bases left unmatched: 10. The CDR3 spans 16 residues. CDR3 DNA: TGCGCCAGCAGCTTGGCCGGGACAGGGGGCCGTGTTGTAGCTTTCTTT. The encoded protein is CASSLAGTGGRVVAFF.

The V and J genes are TRBV29-1 and TRBJ2-5; D remains unclear. Trimming left V 3 bases short and J 1 base short, with 9 bases between. CDR1 and CDR2 from the germline V gene are SQVTM and ANQGSEA. There are 13 residues in the CDR3. The CDR3 bases are TGCAGCGTTGACAGCAGCCCCCAAGAGACCCAGTACTTC. Translated, it gives CSVDSSPQETQYF. Supplemented by reference TRBV29-1 and TRBJ2-5, the full variable domain reads SAVISQKPSRDICQRGTSLTIQCQVDSQVTMMFWYRQQPGQSLTLIATANQGSEATYESGFVIDKFPISRPNLTFSTLTVSNMSPEDSSIYLCSVDSSPQETQYFGPGTRLLVL.

The V gene is TRBV5-1, the J gene TRBJ2-5; TRBD1 matches 7 bases. This CDR3 contains 15 residues. In germline, CDR1 is SGHRS, CDR2 YFSETQ. V gave up 3 bases and J gave up 1 base; unmatched junction bases: 6. CDR3 protein: CASSYTGQLQETQYF. In DNA, the CDR3 is TGCGCCAGCAGCTACACGGGACAGCTCCAAGAGACCCAGTACTTC.

J is TRBJ2-4 and V is TRBV5-1; no clear D. Germline V CDR1 and CDR2: SGHRS, YFSETQ. The germline V and J ends were trimmed by 4 bases and 2 bases, with 13 bases remaining between them. The CDR3 spans 15 residues. The CDR3 DNA reads as TGCGCCAGCAGCACCAGGCCAGACCCCAAAAACATTCAGTACTTC. Translating it yields CASSTRPDPKNIQYF. The whole variable domain, remainder taken from reference TRBV5-1 and TRBJ2-4, is KAGVTQTPRYLIKTRGQQVTLSCSPISGHRSVSWYQQTPGQGLQFLFEYFSETQRNKGNFPGRFSGRQFSNSRSEMNVSTLELGDSALYLCASSTRPDPKNIQYFGAGTRLSVL.

The chain couples TRBV7-2 to TRBJ2-5; D remains ambiguous. Per the germline V gene, CDR1 is SGHTA and CDR2 is FQGNSA. Trimming shortened V by 1 base and J by 9 bases, and 6 bases separated the two germline ends. CDR3 length: 11 amino acids. The CDR3 DNA sequence: TGTGCCAGCAGCTTAGGAGTACCCCAGTACTTC. It codes for CASSLGVPQYF.

J is TRBJ2-2 and V is TRBV5-6; D is uncertain. Trimming removed 4 bases at V and 5 bases at J, with 6 bases between. The CDR3 consists of 12 residues. Germline V CDR1 and CDR2: SGHDT, YYEEEE. The CDR3 region is CASSRDTGELFF. CDR3 nucleotides: TGTGCCAGCAGCAGGGATACCGGGGAGCTGTTTTTT. The entire variable domain, with the rest obtained from reference TRBV5-6 and TRBJ2-2, is as follows: DAGVTQSPTHLIKTRGQQVTLRCSPKSGHDTVSWYQQALGQGPQFIFQYYEEEERQRGNFPDRFSGHQFPNYSSELNVNALLLGDSALYLCASSRDTGELFFGEGSRLTVL.